This paragraph reports one T cell receptor (beta chain). What it binds is unknown. Trimming cost V 5 bases and J 0 bases; bases outside gene matches: 7. From germline, CDR1 is LNHDA and CDR2 SQIVND (reference sequence). This CDR3 contains 16 residues. This record comes from a study of cytomegalovirus exposure and HLA in healthy donors. A multiplex PCR was run with 60 Vbeta primers and 13 Jbeta primers. Some clones are missing from TCRdb's copy, which holds only in-frame ones; the method was immunoSEQ multiplex PCR. This repertoire includes approximately 120,000 clones. Notes on the study in general: Later on, a genetic analysis was performed. It linked a missense variant in DCLRE1C with V- and J-gene trimming of TCR beta. Segments of the TCR beta V type were, in most cases, productive about 87% or about 30% of the time in an earlier analysis. The authors enumerated over 150 TCR beta chains as linked to cytomegalovirus.

This sequence joins TRBV19 and TRBJ1-1; 9 bases are shared with TRBD1. The source is a man aged 18 to 30 in good health and CMV-seronegative. The specimen was PBMCs. The chain's CDR3 is CASSSGQGAMNTEAFF. CDR3 bases: TGTGCCAGTAGTTCGGGACAGGGAGCGATGAACACTGAAGCTTTCTTT.